This T cell receptor (beta chain) was recorded in a study of early T cells in non-severe SARS-CoV-2 infection. Study results and caveats: VDJdb-based matching was biased toward anti-spike CD8 responses and missed private and CD4 specificities.

This clonotype has more than one count but fewer than ten. Its antigen is not identified. cDNA molecules, individually, were tagged with unique molecular identifiers. One entry per CDR3 protein results from TCRdb running MiXCR on the 5' RACE reads. The repertoire holds about 92,000 distinct CDR3 sequences, approximately 16% seen once, with roughly 1.3% in the top ten. CDR3 length: 16 amino acids. The V segment lost 2 bases and the J segment 8 bases; nucleotides outside the gene matches: 6. The germline V gene encodes CDR1 MNHEY and CDR2 SVGEGT. The receptor was isolated from an adult who was a healthcare worker with PCR-confirmed SARS-CoV-2 infection or an uninfected control (not recorded which). The sample consisted of whole blood. This sequence joins TRBV6-2 or TRBV6-3 and TRBJ2-1; 13 bases are a match to TRBD2. The chain's CDR3 is CASSYVELAGGDEQFF. CDR3 nucleotides: TGTGCCAGCAGTTACGTCGAACTAGCGGGAGGGGATGAGCAGTTCTTC.